The rows below give T cell receptor beta chains drawn from one sample of a study of Ad26.COV2.S vaccination and SARS-CoV-2 variants. Here immunoSEQ multiplex PCR was the method, and the copy in TCRdb shows in-frame clones only, minus some. Among some 480,000 clones, around nine tenths were seen once, and the ten largest hold about 13%. Sequences were derived from peripheral blood, sampled in a trial of Ad26.COV2.S vaccine versus placebo. The receptors stem from a person aged 18 to 59 who received the Ad26.COV2.S COVID-19 vaccine or a placebo. Both conserved end residues are part of each CDR3. A D gene is named only where the DNA matches it firmly. The size entry is marked missing in some rows and otherwise reads once, few, many or a size class.

>TRBD1|TRBJ2-1|TRBV27|-
CASSFGTGWGNEQFF
TGTGCCAGCAGTTTCGGGACAGGGTGGGGCAATGAGCAGTTCTTC
>-|TRBJ1-2|TRBV28|-
CASTLKTGRLGGYTF
TGTGCCAGCACCCTGAAGACAGGCCGCCTCGGGGGCTACACCTTC
>TRBD1|TRBJ1-6|TRBV7-2|-
CASSYRQGSNSPLHF
TGTGCCAGCAGCTACAGACAGGGAAGCAATTCACCCCTCCACTTT
>-|TRBJ2-5|TRBV29-1|few
CSVGGWETQYF
TGCAGCGTTGGGGGGTGGGAGACCCAGTACTTC
>TRBD1|TRBJ2-1|TRBV11-2|-
CASTTSDRGPYNEQFF
TGTGCCAGCACCACCTCGGACAGGGGGCCCTACAATGAGCAGTTCTTC
>-|TRBJ1-2|TRBV5-1|-
CASSPSLPNYGYTF
TGCGCCAGCAGCCCCAGCCTACCTAACTATGGCTACACCTTC
>TRBD2|TRBJ2-3|TRBV6-4|-
CASSPTSGYPTSTDTQYF
TGTGCCAGCAGCCCGACTAGCGGCTATCCTACTAGCACAGATACGCAGTATTTT
>-|TRBJ1-4|TRBV12-3/TRBV12-4|-
CASRSRGEKLFF
TGTGCCAGCAGATCTAGGGGTGAAAAACTGTTTTTT
>-|TRBJ2-1|TRBV7-2|-
CASSPAFPPGNEQFF
TGTGCCAGCAGCCCAGCGTTCCCCCCTGGCAATGAGCAGTTCTTC
>-|TRBJ1-3|TRBV7-9|-
CAGFMDSGNTIYF
TGTGCCGGCTTTATGGACTCTGGAAACACCATATATTTT
>TRBD2|TRBJ2-7|TRBV19|-
CASSIRVARGLAGSEQYF
TGTGCCAGTAGTATCCGGGTGGCTAGGGGACTAGCGGGATCCGAGCAGTACTTC
>-|TRBJ2-1|TRBV11-2|once
CASSRERSSYNEQFF
TGTGCCAGCAGCCGTGAGCGGAGCTCCTACAATGAGCAGTTCTTC
>-|TRBJ2-3|TRBV7-2|-
CASSGVTYTDTQYF
TGTGCCAGCAGCGGGGTTACATACACAGATACGCAGTATTTT
>-|TRBJ2-2|TRBV9|-
CASSVGTSSLLPPGELFF
TGTGCCAGCAGCGTTGGGACTTCTTCACTTCTTCCCCCCGGGGAGCTGTTTTTT
>-|TRBJ1-2|TRBV12-3/TRBV12-4|-
CASSLTEGYTF
TGTGCCAGCAGTTTGACTGAGGGCTACACCTTC
>-|TRBJ2-7|TRBV30|-
CAGGSQGPYEQYF
TGTGCCGGTGGAAGCCAGGGCCCCTACGAGCAGTACTTC
>-|TRBJ2-7|TRBV11-2|-
CASSESPGAYEQYF
TGTGCCAGCAGCGAAAGTCCGGGAGCCTACGAGCAGTACTTC
>-|TRBJ2-2|TRBV28|-
CASSFPGGPANTGELFF
TGTGCCAGCAGTTTCCCAGGCGGGCCAGCGAACACCGGGGAGCTGTTTTTT
>TRBD1|TRBJ1-1|TRBV14|-
CASSRRQGLGTEAFF
TGTGCCAGCAGCCGTCGACAGGGGTTGGGCACTGAAGCTTTCTTT
>-|TRBJ2-2|TRBV6-5|-
CASSEQRNTGELFF
TGTGCCAGCAGCGAGCAGAGGAACACCGGGGAGCTGTTTTTT
>-|TRBJ2-5|TRBV5-1|-
CASSVGKETQYF
TGCGCCAGCAGCGTCGGTAAAGAGACCCAGTACTTC
>TRBD1|TRBJ1-5|TRBV28|-
CASSLTGTGNQPQHF
TGTGCCAGCAGTCTAACCGGGACAGGCAATCAGCCCCAGCATTTT
>-|TRBJ2-2|TRBV4-1|-
CASSYRQEITGELFF
TGCGCCAGCAGCTACCGACAGGAGATCACCGGGGAGCTGTTTTTT
>-|TRBJ1-5|TRBV6-5|-
CASSPGTANQPQHF
TGTGCCAGCAGCCCAGGAACAGCTAATCAGCCCCAGCATTTT
>-|TRBJ1-1|TRBV7-8|-
CASSTTGAGTEAFF
TGTGCCAGCAGCACCACGGGGGCAGGCACTGAAGCTTTCTTT
>-|TRBJ1-1|TRBV5-1|-
CASSLERIPNTEAFF
TGCGCCAGCAGCTTGGAAAGGATACCGAACACTGAAGCTTTCTTT
>-|TRBJ2-4|TRBV7-9|-
CASSYWGRSGGAKNIQYF
TGTGCCAGCAGCTACTGGGGACGCTCTGGAGGGGCCAAAAACATTCAGTACTTC
>-|TRBJ1-2|TRBV5-1|-
CASSSTPSGGGYGYTF
TGCGCCAGCAGCTCAACGCCCTCGGGAGGGGGGTATGGCTACACCTTC
>-|TRBJ1-6|TRBV5-1|few
CASSLSASPTNSPLHF
TGCGCCAGCAGCTTGAGCGCCAGTCCCACTAATTCACCCCTCCACTTT
>TRBD2|TRBJ2-7|TRBV28|-
CASSLFLGMSGSSYEQYF
TGTGCCAGCAGTTTATTCCTCGGAATGAGCGGGAGCTCCTACGAGCAGTACTTC
>TRBD1|TRBJ2-2|TRBV10-3|-
CAISDYRGTGELFF
TGTGCCATCAGTGATTACAGGGGCACCGGGGAGCTGTTTTTT
>TRBD2|TRBJ2-2|TRBV10-3|-
CATSGLAGGRDTGELFF
TGTGCCACCTCTGGACTAGCGGGAGGAAGGGACACCGGGGAGCTGTTTTTT
>-|TRBJ2-7|TRBV27|-
CASSSTHSGEQYF
TGTGCCAGCAGTTCGACTCATTCCGGCGAGCAGTACTTC
>-|TRBJ2-7|TRBV28|-
CASSSPKDSYEQYF
TGTGCCAGCAGTTCCCCGAAGGACAGCTACGAGCAGTACTTC
>TRBD2|TRBJ2-7|TRBV24-1|once
CATSDPAGTNSYEQYF
TGTGCCACCAGTGATCCAGCCGGGACTAACTCCTACGAGCAGTACTTC
>-|TRBJ1-5|TRBV6-5|-
CASSLMGGQPQHF
TGTGCCAGCAGTCTAATGGGGGGGCAGCCCCAGCATTTT
>-|TRBJ1-2|TRBV19|-
CASSMGRDYGYTF
TGTGCCAGTAGTATGGGCAGGGACTATGGCTACACCTTC
>TRBD2|TRBJ2-1|TRBV7-3|-
CASRTPGTSGSKGIEQFF
TGTGCCAGCAGGACCCCAGGGACTAGCGGGAGTAAGGGGATTGAGCAGTTCTTC
>-|TRBJ2-7|TRBV11-1|-
CASSLLAAYEQYF
TGTGCCAGCAGCTTACTCGCGGCCTACGAGCAGTACTTC
>-|TRBJ1-2|TRBV28|-
CASSGGRWALGGYTF
TGTGCCAGCAGTGGGGGACGGTGGGCCCTGGGTGGCTACACCTTC
>-|TRBJ2-7|TRBV28|-
CASSIAGISYEQYF
TGTGCCAGCAGTATAGCAGGAATCTCCTACGAGCAGTACTTC
>-|TRBJ1-1|TRBV6-6|-
CASSPNKGYTNTEAFF
TGTGCCAGCAGCCCTAACAAAGGGTATACGAACACTGAAGCTTTCTTT
>TRBD1|TRBJ2-7|TRBV5-1|-
CASSFSGTGIEQYF
TGCGCCAGCAGCTTCTCCGGGACAGGGATCGAGCAGTACTTC
>-|TRBJ2-6|TRBV2|-
CASVGGSGANVLTF
TGTGCCAGCGTAGGGGGGTCTGGGGCCAACGTCCTGACTTTC
>-|TRBJ2-5|TRBV28|-
CASRLLETQYF
TGTGCCAGCAGGCTACTAGAGACCCAGTACTTC
>TRBD1|TRBJ2-7|TRBV29-1|few
CSVEGAGQGAYEQYF
TGCAGCGTTGAAGGTGCTGGACAGGGGGCTTACGAGCAGTACTTC
>TRBD1|TRBJ1-2|TRBV7-3|-
CASSPGGWNYGYTF
TGTGCCAGCAGCCCAGGGGGTTGGAACTATGGCTACACCTTC
>-|TRBJ1-2|TRBV11-2|-
CASSSLGGLNYGYTF
TGTGCCAGCAGCTCCCTCGGTGGCCTTAACTATGGCTACACCTTC
>-|TRBJ2-1|TRBV28|-
CASSGLGGLSSYNEQFF
TGTGCCAGCAGTGGCCTTGGTGGCCTCAGCTCCTACAATGAGCAGTTCTTC
>-|TRBJ1-1|TRBV7-8|-
CASSLVEQRNTEAFF
TGTGCCAGCAGCTTAGTAGAACAACGGAACACTGAAGCTTTCTTT
>-|TRBJ2-7|TRBV9|-
CASSVDAASYEQYF
TGTGCCAGCAGCGTAGATGCTGCTTCCTACGAGCAGTACTTC
>-|TRBJ2-7|TRBV27|-
CASSDLYEQYF
TGTGCCAGCAGTGACCTTTACGAGCAGTACTTC
>TRBD2|TRBJ2-5|TRBV5-1|-
CASSSLGGTSGSRQETQYF
TGCGCCAGCAGCTCCTTAGGGGGGACTAGCGGGAGTAGACAAGAGACCCAGTACTTC
>-|TRBJ2-1|TRBV5-1|-
CASSLAATSWLNEQFF
TGCGCCAGCAGCTTGGCCGCCACCTCGTGGTTAAATGAGCAGTTCTTC
>-|TRBJ2-7|TRBV27|-
CASSLSWAGNYEQYF
TGTGCCAGCAGTTTATCGTGGGCAGGAAACTACGAGCAGTACTTC